Following are 18 T cell receptor beta chains from one sample sequenced in a study of blood T cell repertoires in COVID-19 (dated by TCRdb to 2020 to 2021). Preparation of the library involved the immunoSEQ multiplex PCR assay. The immuneACCESS repertoire file appears here via TCRdb, limited to in-frame rearrangements. These files lack a portion of the clones; in checked studies, under half of the deficit traces to unresolved V genes, and the cause of the others is not known. Recorded for this sample are fewer than 90,000 clones; roughly 87% of them occurred a single time. The leading ten clones occupy around 10% of the sample. The sequencing sample was made of peripheral blood. The receptors derive from a man aged 50 or older with acute or convalescent COVID-19.

The chain links TRBV10-3 to TRBJ2-3, with D maybe TRBD2 (6 bases). This CDR3 is built from 15 residues. V lost 3 bases, J lost 0 bases, and 10 bases lay in between. Looked up from germline, CDR1 is ENHRY and CDR2 is SYGVKD. The CDR3 spells CAISDGGGSTDTQYF. The CDR3, as DNA: TGTGCCATCAGTGATGGGGGAGGTAGCACAGATACGCAGTATTTT.

The chain employs TRBV6-1 and TRBJ2-5, with TRBD2 matching over 10 bases. Trimming took 3 bases from V and 2 from J; bases not matched to a gene: 3. CDR1 and CDR2 (germline): MNHNS, SASEGT. CDR3 length: 15 amino acids. The CDR3 coding sequence is TGTGCCAGCAGTGACCTAGCGGGAGCTCAAGAGACCCAGTACTTC. It specifies CASSDLAGAQETQYF.

The chain uses TRBV5-5 and TRBJ1-2; a weak D match, TRBD1 (5 bases). V lost 1 base and J lost 1, with 11 bases in between. Germline V gene data show CDR1 as SGHKS and CDR2 as YYEKEE (reference sequence). The CDR3 sequence is 15 residues long. DNA for the CDR3: TGTGCCAGCAGCTTGATCCGACAGATTAACTATGGCTACACCTTC. Translating gives CASSLIRQINYGYTF.

This clone has only one observation. V and J are TRBV13 and TRBJ2-3; no firm D call. The CDR3 consists of 14 residues. The V end was cut by 4 bases, the J end by 2 bases, with 10 bases between. CDR1 and CDR2 (germline): PRHDT, FYEKMQ (reference sequence). DNA of the CDR3: TGTGCCAGCAGCTCCCCAGGCCCCACAGATACGCAGTATTTT. It translates to CASSSPGPTDTQYF.

The rearrangement links TRBV19 to TRBJ1-5; D is possibly TRBD1 (5 bases). Germline V gives CDR1 LNHDA, CDR2 SQIVND (reference sequence). V was trimmed by 6 bases and J by 5 bases, leaving 20 bases between them. The CDR3 sequence is 16 residues long. CDR3 coding DNA: TGTGCCAGTAGCTCCCCCCAAAACAGGAGAGATCAGCCCCAGCATTTT. It yields the protein CASSSPQNRRDQPQHF. The full variable domain, rest sourced from reference TRBV19 and TRBJ1-5, is DGGITQSPKYLFRKEGQNVTLSCEQNLNHDAMYWYRQDPGQGLRLIYYSQIVNDFQKGDIAEGYSVSREKKESFPLTVTSAQKNPTAFYLCASSSPQNRRDQPQHFGDGTRLSIL.

CDR3 loop: CASSSVSGLAGVNIFF. CDR3 DNA sequence: TGTGCCAGCAGCTCCGTTAGCGGACTAGCGGGAGTTAATATATTCTTC. The chain employs TRBV7-6 and TRBJ2-1, with 13 bases identical to TRBD2. The V gene's germline CDR1 is SGHVS and CDR2 FNYEAQ. Trimming took 4 bases from V and 16 from J; bases not matched to a gene: 16. CDR3 length: 16 residues.

This clone was observed a single time. This chain's CDR3 is CATELNTGELFF. The CDR3 DNA sequence: TGTGCCACAGAGTTGAACACCGGGGAGCTGTTTTTT. V gene TRBV24-1 combines with J gene TRBJ2-2; D is ambiguous. Trimming removed 10 bases at V and 1 base at J, with 6 bases between. The CDR3 totals 12 residues. Per the germline V gene, CDR1 is KGHDR and CDR2 is SFDVKD.

The chain joins TRBV10-3 to TRBJ2-3; 9 bases agree with TRBD2. The CDR3 totals 14 residues. Germline assignment: CDR1 ENHRY and CDR2 SYGVKD. V was pared by 3 bases and J by 5 bases, with 3 bases of the junction left unmatched. CDR3 amino acids: CAISDAGGIDTQYF. The CDR3, as DNA: TGTGCCATCAGTGACGCGGGAGGGATAGATACGCAGTATTTT.

The sample holds one count of this clone. The V call is TRBV3-1 (or the pseudogene TRBV3-2), the J call TRBJ2-7; 8 nucleotides agree with TRBD1. This CDR3 has 14 amino acids. V shed 5 bases and J 5 bases; nucleotides not matched to a gene: 8. Germline V gene sequence: CDR1 LGHDT, CDR2 YNNKEL (reference sequence). In DNA, the CDR3 is TGTGCCAGCAGCAGGACGGACAGGGTCGACGAGCAGTACTTC. Amino acid sequence: CASSRTDRVDEQYF.

The chain is built from TRBV11-3 and TRBJ2-5; perhaps TRBD1 as D (6 bases). V was trimmed by 4 bases and J by 7 bases, leaving 22 bases between them. Germline CDR1 SGHNT, CDR2 YENEEA. The CDR3 has 16 residues. The CDR3 spells CASSSGQIGSGGTQYF. Here the CDR3 DNA reads TGTGCCAGCAGCTCCGGACAGATTGGATCAGGAGGGACCCAGTACTTC.

The J gene is TRBJ1-6, the V gene TRBV27; possible D gene TRBD1, 5 bases. V lost 3 bases and J 5 bases, leaving 11 bases between the germline ends. This CDR3 has 15 residues. The germline CDR1 and CDR2 sequences are MNHEY and SMNVEV (reference sequence). The DNA of the CDR3 is TGTGCCAGCAGTTTGACAGCTTTTAATAATTCACCCCTCCACTTT. Translated, it gives CASSLTAFNNSPLHF.

This clone has just a few counts. The chain has TRBV20-1 and TRBJ1-4; D is undetermined. Germline V gene sequence: CDR1 DFQATT, CDR2 SNEGSKA (reference sequence). Deletions cut 2 bases from V and 10 bases from J, with 8 bases between. The CDR3 is made up of 11 amino acids. The CDR3 sequence is CSARNVGKLFF. In DNA, the CDR3 is TGCAGTGCTAGAAACGTCGGAAAACTGTTTTTT.

The chain recombines TRBV4-2 with TRBJ2-7; TRBD1 aligns across 7 bases. CDR1 and CDR2 from the germline V gene are LGHNA and YNFKEQ. Trimming removed 5 bases from V and 6 bases from J; junction bases left unmatched: 7. CDR3 length equals 13 residues. In nucleotides, the CDR3 is TGTGCCAGCAGCGAGGGGGCTACGGGCGAGCAGTACTTC. Encoded protein: CASSEGATGEQYF.

The rearrangement links TRBV28 to TRBJ1-5; TRBD1 agrees at 10 bases. Trimming removed 5 bases from V and 6 bases from J; junction bases left unmatched: 7. This CDR3 has 15 amino acids. Germline assignment: CDR1 MDHEN and CDR2 SYDVKM. In DNA form, the CDR3 reads TGTGCCAGCAGTGACCCTGGGACAGGGGTTCAGCCCCAGCATTTT. This codes for CASSDPGTGVQPQHF.

The rearrangement joins TRBV28 to TRBJ2-1; TRBD1 is a possible D gene (6 bases). Germline V gene lookup returns CDR1 MDHEN and CDR2 SYDVKM. This CDR3 region has 13 residues. V dropped 3 bases and J dropped 7 bases, with 10 bases sitting between them. The CDR3 DNA is TGTGCCAGCAGTTTCCGGACAGCGAATGAGCAGTTCTTC. Encoded protein: CASSFRTANEQFF.

The chain links TRBV27 to TRBJ1-2; 9 positions match TRBD1. Germline V lookup: CDR1 MNHEY, CDR2 SMNVEV (reference sequence). Unmatched junction bases numbered 5, after V lost 3 bases and J lost 6 bases. CDR3 size: 14 residues. CDR3 nucleotides: TGTGCCAGCAGTTTTTCAGGACAGGGGAATGGCTACACCTTC. Translating gives CASSFSGQGNGYTF.

The chain employs TRBV11-2 and TRBJ1-6, with TRBD1 matching 9 bases. Germline V lookup: CDR1 SGHAT, CDR2 FQNNGV. J lost 15 bases, V lost 5 bases, and 14 bases had no gene match. This CDR3 is built from 15 residues. CDR3 protein: CASSQGGTGSRILHF. Here the CDR3 DNA reads TGTGCCAGCAGCCAGGGGGGGACAGGGAGTCGAATCCTCCACTTT.

This rearrangement joins TRBV20-1 to TRBJ2-1; 9 nucleotides align to TRBD1. The junction had 7 bases not matched to a gene; V was cut back by 3 bases and J by 16 bases. Germline-derived CDR1 and CDR2 are DFQATT and SNEGSKA (reference sequence). The CDR3 totals 11 residues. The CDR3 loop is CSASDRDRVFF. CDR3 in DNA: TGCAGTGCTAGTGATCGGGACAGGGTCTTCTTC.